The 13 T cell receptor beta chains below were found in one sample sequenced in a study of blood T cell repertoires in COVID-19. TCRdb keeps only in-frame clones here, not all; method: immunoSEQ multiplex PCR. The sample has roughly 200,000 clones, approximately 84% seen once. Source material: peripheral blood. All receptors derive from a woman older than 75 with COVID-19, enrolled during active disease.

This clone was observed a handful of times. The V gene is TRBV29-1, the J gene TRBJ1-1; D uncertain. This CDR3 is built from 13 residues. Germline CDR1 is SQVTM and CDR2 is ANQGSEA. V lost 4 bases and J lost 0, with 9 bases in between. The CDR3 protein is CSVVEQMNTEAFF. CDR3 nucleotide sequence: TGCAGCGTTGTTGAACAGATGAACACTGAAGCTTTCTTT.

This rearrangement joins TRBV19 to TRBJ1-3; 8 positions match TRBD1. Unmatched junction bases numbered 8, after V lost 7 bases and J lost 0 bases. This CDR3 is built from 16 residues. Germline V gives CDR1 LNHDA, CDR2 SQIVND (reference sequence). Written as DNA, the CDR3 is TGTGCCAGTACCCCCGGGACAGGCAGCTCTGGAAACACCATATATTTT. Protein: CASTPGTGSSGNTIYF.

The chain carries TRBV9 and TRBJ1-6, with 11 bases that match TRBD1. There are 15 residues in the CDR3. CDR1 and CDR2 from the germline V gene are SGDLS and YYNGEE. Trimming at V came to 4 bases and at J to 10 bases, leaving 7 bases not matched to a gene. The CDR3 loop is CASSPRRDRGSPLHF. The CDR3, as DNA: TGTGCCAGCAGCCCAAGGCGGGACAGGGGGTCACCCCTCCACTTT.

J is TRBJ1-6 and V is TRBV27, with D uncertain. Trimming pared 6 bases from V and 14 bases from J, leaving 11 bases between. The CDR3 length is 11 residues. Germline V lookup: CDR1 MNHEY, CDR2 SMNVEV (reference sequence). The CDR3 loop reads CASRTGRTLHF. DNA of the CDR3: TGTGCCAGCAGAACCGGGAGAACCCTCCACTTT.

The CDR3 DNA reads TGTGCCAGCAGCGTAGTCCCTGACAGCCAGAACACTGAAGCTTTCTTT. Translating it yields CASSVVPDSQNTEAFF. V is TRBV9 and J is TRBJ1-1; possibly TRBD1 for D (5 bases). The length of the CDR3 is 16 residues. Trimming removed 0 bases at V and 1 base at J, with 13 bases between. CDR1 is SGDLS, CDR2 YYNGEE, per germline.

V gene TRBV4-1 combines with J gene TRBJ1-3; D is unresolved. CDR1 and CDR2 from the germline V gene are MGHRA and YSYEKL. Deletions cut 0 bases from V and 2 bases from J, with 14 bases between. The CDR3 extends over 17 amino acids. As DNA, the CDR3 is TGCGCCAGCAGCCAAGAGGGAGGGCTATTCGCTGGAAACACCATATATTTT. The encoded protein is CASSQEGGLFAGNTIYF.

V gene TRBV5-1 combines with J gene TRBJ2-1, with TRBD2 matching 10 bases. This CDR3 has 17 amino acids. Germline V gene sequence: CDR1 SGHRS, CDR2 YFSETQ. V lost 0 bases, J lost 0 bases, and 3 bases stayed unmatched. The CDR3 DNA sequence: TGCGCCAGCAGCTTGGTCCCTAGCGGGGGCTCCTACAATGAGCAGTTCTTC. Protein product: CASSLVPSGGSYNEQFF. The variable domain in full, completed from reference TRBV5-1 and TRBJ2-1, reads KAGVTQTPRYLIKTRGQQVTLSCSPISGHRSVSWYQQTPGQGLQFLFEYFSETQRNKGNFPGRFSGRQFSNSRSEMNVSTLELGDSALYLCASSLVPSGGSYNEQFFGPGTRLTVL.

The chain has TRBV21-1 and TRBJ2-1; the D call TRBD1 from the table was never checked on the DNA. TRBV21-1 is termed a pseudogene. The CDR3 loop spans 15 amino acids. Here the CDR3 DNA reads TGTGCCAGCAGCACAAGACAGGGGCCCCCTTCCGAGCAGTTCTTC. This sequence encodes CASSTRQGPPSEQFF.

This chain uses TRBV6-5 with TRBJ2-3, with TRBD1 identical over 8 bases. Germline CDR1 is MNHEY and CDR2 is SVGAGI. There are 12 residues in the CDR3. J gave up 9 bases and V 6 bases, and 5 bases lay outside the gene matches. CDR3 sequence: CASSTQGGTQYF. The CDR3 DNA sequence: TGTGCCAGCAGCACACAGGGGGGAACGCAGTATTTT.

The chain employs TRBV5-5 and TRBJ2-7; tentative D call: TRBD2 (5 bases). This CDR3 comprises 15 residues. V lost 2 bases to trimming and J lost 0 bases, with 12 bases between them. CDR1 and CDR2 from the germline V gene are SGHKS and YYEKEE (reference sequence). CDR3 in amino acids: CASSFGRRNSYEQYF. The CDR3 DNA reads TGTGCCAGCAGCTTCGGACGGAGGAACTCCTACGAGCAGTACTTC.

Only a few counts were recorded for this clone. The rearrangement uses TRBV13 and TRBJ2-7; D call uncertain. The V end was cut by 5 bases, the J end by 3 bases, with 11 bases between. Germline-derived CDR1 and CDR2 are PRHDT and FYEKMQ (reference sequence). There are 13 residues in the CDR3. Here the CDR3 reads CASSHPSDYEQYF. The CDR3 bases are TGTGCCAGCAGCCACCCTAGTGACTACGAGCAGTACTTC.

In DNA form, the CDR3 reads TGCGCCAGCAGCTTGGGACCGGGGGATTACCAAGAGACCCAGTACTTC. Encoded protein: CASSLGPGDYQETQYF. The gene calls are TRBV5-1 and TRBJ2-5, with a tentative D call TRBD2 (6 bases). The V gene's germline CDR1 is SGHRS and CDR2 YFSETQ. Trimming removed 0 bases at V and 0 bases at J, with 12 bases between. The CDR3 totals 16 residues.

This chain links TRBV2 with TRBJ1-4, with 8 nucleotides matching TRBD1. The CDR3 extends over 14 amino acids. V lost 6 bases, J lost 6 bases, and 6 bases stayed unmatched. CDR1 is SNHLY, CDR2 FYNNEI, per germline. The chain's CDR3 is CASRQTGADEKLFF. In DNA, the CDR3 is TGTGCCAGCAGGCAGACAGGGGCGGATGAAAAACTGTTTTTT.